This TCR beta chain was found in a study of T cells in Graves' hyperthyroidism and ophthalmopathy. This clonotype was found many times. Its antigen is not known. What was amplified from RNA transcripts were TCR beta CDR3 regions. The TCR CDR3 first-round RT-PCR relied on the HTBI primer set. TCRdb independently ran MiXCR on the multiplex PCR reads; one entry per CDR3 protein. The table lists 660,000 or so distinct CDR3 sequences, around 21% of them singletons. Whole-study results and caveats: By a 13 V-J model, ophthalmopathy was set apart from stable hyperthyroidism.

V shed 4 bases and J 0 bases; nucleotides not matched to a gene: 3. The CDR3 is made up of 15 amino acids. Germline CDR1 is SNHLY and CDR2 is FYNNEI. Sequenced material: blood. V usage is TRBV2 and J usage is TRBJ1-5; 7 bases line up with TRBD1. This receptor was obtained from a man younger than 45 with Graves' ophthalmopathy. DNA of the CDR3: TGTGCCAGCAGTGTACAGGGGTATAGCAATCAGCCCCAGCATTTT. It yields the protein CASSVQGYSNQPQHF.